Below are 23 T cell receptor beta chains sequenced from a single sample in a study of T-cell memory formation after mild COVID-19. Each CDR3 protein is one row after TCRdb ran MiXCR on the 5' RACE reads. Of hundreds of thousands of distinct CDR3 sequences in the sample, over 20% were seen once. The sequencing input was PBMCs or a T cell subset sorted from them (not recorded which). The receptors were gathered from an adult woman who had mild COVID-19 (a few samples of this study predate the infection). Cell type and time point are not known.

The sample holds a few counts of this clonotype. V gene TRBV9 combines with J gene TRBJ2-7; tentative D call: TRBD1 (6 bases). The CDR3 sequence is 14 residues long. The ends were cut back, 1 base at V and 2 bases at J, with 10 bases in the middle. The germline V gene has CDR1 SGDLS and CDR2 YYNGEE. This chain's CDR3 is CASSVSGQPYEQYF. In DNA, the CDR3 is TGTGCCAGCAGCGTATCCGGACAGCCCTACGAGCAGTACTTC.

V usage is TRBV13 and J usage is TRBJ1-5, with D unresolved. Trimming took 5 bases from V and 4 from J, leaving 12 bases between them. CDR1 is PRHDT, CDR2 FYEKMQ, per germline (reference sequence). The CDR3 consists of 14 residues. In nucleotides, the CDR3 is TGTGCCAGCAGCGACCGCGAGGGTAATCAGCCCCAGCATTTT. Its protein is CASSDREGNQPQHF.

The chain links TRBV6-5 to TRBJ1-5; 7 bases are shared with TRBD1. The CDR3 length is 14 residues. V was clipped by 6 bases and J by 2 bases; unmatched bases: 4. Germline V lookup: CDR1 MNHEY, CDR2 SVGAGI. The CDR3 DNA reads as TGTGCCAGCAGCACAGGGGAGGGCAATCAGCCCCAGCATTTT. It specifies CASSTGEGNQPQHF.

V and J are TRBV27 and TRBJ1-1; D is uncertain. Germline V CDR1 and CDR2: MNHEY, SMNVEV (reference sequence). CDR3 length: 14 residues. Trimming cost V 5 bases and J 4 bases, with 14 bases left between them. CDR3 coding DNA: TGTGCCAGCAGTCTTACCGTAGGGCGCACTGAAGCTTTCTTT. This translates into CASSLTVGRTEAFF.

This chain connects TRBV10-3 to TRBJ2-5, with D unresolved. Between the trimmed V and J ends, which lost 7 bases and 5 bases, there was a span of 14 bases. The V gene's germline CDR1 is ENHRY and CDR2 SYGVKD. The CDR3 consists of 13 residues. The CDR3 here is CAIKGPSWETQYF. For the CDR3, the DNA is TGTGCCATCAAGGGTCCCTCCTGGGAGACCCAGTACTTC.

The DNA for the CDR3 is TGTGCCAGCAGCCACCTATGGGCGGGATCACCCCTCCACTTT. Protein product: CASSHLWAGSPLHF. V usage is TRBV6-6 and J usage is TRBJ1-6; D is undetermined. There are 14 residues in the CDR3. The V gene lost 6 bases and the J gene lost 10 bases, with 16 bases spanning the gap. Looked up from germline, CDR1 is MNHNY and CDR2 is SVGAGI (reference sequence).

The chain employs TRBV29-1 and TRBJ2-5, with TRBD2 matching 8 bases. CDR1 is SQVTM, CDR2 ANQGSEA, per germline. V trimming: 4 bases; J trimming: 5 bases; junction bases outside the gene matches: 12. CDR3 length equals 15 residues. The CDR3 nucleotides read TGCAGCGTTGGGCTAGCGGGTACTCCCCCGGAGACCCAGTACTTC. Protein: CSVGLAGTPPETQYF.

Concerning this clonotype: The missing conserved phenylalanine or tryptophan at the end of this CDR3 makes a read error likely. CDR3 loop: CSALSLDGYTS. The CDR3 coding sequence is TGCAGCGCTTTAAGTCTTGATGGCTACACCTCC. The chain employs TRBV29-1 and TRBJ1-2, with D uncertain. The CDR3 is 11 residues long. V dropped 7 bases and J dropped 6 bases, with 12 bases sitting between them. CDR1 and CDR2 (germline): SQVTM, ANQGSEA.

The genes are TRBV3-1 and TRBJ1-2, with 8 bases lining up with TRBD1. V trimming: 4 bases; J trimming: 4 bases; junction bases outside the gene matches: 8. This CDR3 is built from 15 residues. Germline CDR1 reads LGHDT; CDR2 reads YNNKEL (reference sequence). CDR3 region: CASSPRQGRFYGYTF. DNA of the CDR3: TGTGCCAGCAGCCCGCGACAGGGGAGATTCTATGGCTACACCTTC.

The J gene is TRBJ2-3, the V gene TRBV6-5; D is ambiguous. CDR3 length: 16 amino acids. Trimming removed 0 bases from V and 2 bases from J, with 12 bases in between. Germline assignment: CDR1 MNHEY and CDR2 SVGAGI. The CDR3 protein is CASSYSWPIYTDTQYF. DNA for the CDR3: TGTGCCAGCAGTTACTCTTGGCCGATATACACAGATACGCAGTATTTT.

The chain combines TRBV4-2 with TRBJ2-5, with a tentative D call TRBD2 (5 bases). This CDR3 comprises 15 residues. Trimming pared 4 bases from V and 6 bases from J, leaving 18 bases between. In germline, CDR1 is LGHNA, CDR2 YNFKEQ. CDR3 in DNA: TGTGCCAGCAGCCCCTCGTCGGGGAGTGTTCAGACCCAGTACTTC. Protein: CASSPSSGSVQTQYF.

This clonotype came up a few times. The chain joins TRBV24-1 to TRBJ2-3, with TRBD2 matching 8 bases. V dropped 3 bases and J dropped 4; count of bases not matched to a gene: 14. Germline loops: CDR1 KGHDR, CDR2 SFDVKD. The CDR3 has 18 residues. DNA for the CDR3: TGTGCCACCAGTGATCACGGAAAACTAGCGGTGTTTTCAGATACGCAGTATTTT. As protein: CATSDHGKLAVFSDTQYF.

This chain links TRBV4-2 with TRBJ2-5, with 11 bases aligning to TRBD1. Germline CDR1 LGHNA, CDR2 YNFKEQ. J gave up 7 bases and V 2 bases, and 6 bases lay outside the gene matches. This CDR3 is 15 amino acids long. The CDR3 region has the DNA TGTGCCAGCAGCCAATGGGACAGGGGGGAAGGGACCCAGTACTTC. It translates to CASSQWDRGEGTQYF.

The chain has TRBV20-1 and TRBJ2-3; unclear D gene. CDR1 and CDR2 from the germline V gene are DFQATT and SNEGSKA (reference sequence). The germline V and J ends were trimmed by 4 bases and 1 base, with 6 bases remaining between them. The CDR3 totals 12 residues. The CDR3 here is CSAKRRTDTQYF. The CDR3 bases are TGCAGTGCTAAACGCCGCACAGATACGCAGTATTTT.

This chain's CDR3 is CSATDRGTNEKLFF. CDR3 coding DNA: TGCAGTGCTACGGACAGGGGGACTAATGAAAAACTGTTTTTT. The rearrangement joins TRBV20-1 to TRBJ1-4; the match to TRBD1 covers 10 bases. Germline V gene lookup returns CDR1 DFQATT and CDR2 SNEGSKA (reference sequence). There are 14 residues in the CDR3. V lost 4 bases to trimming and J lost 2 bases; unmatched junction nucleotides: 1.

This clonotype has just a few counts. CDR3 in DNA: TGTGCCAGCAGCTCCATGAACGCCGGAAACATTCAGTACTTC. This codes for CASSSMNAGNIQYF. J is TRBJ2-4 and V is TRBV7-9; D ambiguous. V dropped 4 bases and J dropped 6 bases, with 13 bases sitting between them. In germline, CDR1 is SEHNR, CDR2 FQNEAQ (reference sequence). This CDR3 has 14 amino acids.

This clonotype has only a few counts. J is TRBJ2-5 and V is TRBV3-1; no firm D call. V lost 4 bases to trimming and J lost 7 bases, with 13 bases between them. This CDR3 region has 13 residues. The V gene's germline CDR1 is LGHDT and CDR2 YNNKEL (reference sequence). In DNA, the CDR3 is TGTGCCAGCAGCCCCTCAAACACGCGGACCCAGTACTTC. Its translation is CASSPSNTRTQYF.

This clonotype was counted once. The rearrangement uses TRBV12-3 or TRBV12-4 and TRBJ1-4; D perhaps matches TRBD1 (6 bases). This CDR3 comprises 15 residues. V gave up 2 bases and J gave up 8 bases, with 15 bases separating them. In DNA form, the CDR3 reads TGTGCCAGCAGTTTAAAGAAATCAGGGGCAGAAAAACTGTTTTTT. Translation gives CASSLKKSGAEKLFF.

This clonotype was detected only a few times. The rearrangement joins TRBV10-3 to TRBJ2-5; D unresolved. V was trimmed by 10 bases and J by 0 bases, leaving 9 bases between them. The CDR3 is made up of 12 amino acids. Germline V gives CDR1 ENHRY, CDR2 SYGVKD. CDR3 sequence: CANAANQETQYF. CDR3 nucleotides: TGTGCCAACGCGGCGAACCAAGAGACCCAGTACTTC.

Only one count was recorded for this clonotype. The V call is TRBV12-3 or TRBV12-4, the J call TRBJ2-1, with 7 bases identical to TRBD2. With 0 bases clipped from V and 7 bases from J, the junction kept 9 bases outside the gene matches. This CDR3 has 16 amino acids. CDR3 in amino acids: CASSLARTSLGNEQFF. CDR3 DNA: TGTGCCAGCAGTTTAGCAAGGACTAGTTTGGGGAATGAGCAGTTCTTC.

CDR3 amino acids: CASSLVPLAGSYYNEQFF. In DNA form, the CDR3 reads TGCGCCAGCAGCTTGGTTCCGCTAGCGGGGTCCTACTACAATGAGCAGTTCTTC. The rearrangement uses TRBV5-1 and TRBJ2-1, with 9 bases lining up with TRBD2. CDR1 and CDR2 (germline): SGHRS, YFSETQ. There are 18 residues in the CDR3. Trimming cost V 0 bases and J 3 bases; bases outside gene matches: 10.

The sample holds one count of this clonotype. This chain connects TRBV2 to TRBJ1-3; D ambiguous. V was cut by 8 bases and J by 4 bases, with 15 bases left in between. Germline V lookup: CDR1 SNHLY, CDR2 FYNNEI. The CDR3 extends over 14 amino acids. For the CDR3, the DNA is TGTGCCAGCGCTCAGATGGCTCACGGAAACACCATATATTTT. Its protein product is CASAQMAHGNTIYF.

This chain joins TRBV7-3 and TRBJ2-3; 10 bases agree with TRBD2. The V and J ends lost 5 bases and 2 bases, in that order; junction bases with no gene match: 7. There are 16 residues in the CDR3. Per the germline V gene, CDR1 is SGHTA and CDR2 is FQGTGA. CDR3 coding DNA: TGTGCCAGCAGCGGAAGGAGCGGGAGGGCCACAGATACGCAGTATTTT. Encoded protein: CASSGRSGRATDTQYF. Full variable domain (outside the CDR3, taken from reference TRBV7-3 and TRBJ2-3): GAGVSQTPSNKVTEKGKYVELRCDPISGHTALYWYRQSLGQGPEFLIYFQGTGAADDSGLPNDRFFAVRPEGSVSTLKIQRTERGDSAVYLCASSGRSGRATDTQYFGPGTRLTVL.